Each of the 27 T cell receptor beta chains below was sequenced from the same sample in a study of radiotherapy plus CTLA-4 blockade in lung cancer. The data were produced by immunoSEQ multiplex PCR, yet TCRdb's version contains in-frame clones alone and is incomplete. The repertoire has tens of thousands of clones, around 76% of them found once; the top ten carry 8.5% to 14%. The sample in question was peripheral blood, obtained from a patient treated with radiotherapy plus ipilimumab. Every receptor here comes from a human donor with non-small cell lung cancer who had stable disease on radiotherapy plus ipilimumab.

Ten or more counts support this clone. This chain joins TRBV13 and TRBJ1-3, with D unclear. In germline, CDR1 is PRHDT, CDR2 FYEKMQ (reference sequence). Trimming cost V 4 bases and J 8 bases, with 9 bases left between them. The CDR3 is 12 amino acids. The CDR3 is CASSSQGDTIYF. The CDR3 DNA sequence: TGTGCCAGCAGCTCCCAAGGAGACACCATATATTTT.

This clone was found a few times. The chain couples TRBV5-6 to TRBJ1-2, with D unresolved. Germline values: CDR1 SGHDT, CDR2 YYEEEE. Trimming stripped 6 bases from V and 3 bases from J, with 9 bases between. The CDR3 is 12 amino acids. The chain's CDR3 is CASTYGYYGYTF. The CDR3 bases are TGTGCCAGCACCTACGGCTACTATGGCTACACCTTC.

The chain has TRBV27 and TRBJ2-4; 10 nucleotides align to TRBD2. The junction had 10 bases not matched to a gene; V was cut back by 7 bases and J by 7 bases. In germline, CDR1 is MNHEY, CDR2 SMNVEV (reference sequence). The CDR3 extends over 15 amino acids. CDR3 DNA sequence: TGTGCCAGCATTTCTAGCGGGGGAAGGGGGAACATTCAGTACTTC. This encodes CASISSGGRGNIQYF.

The chain combines TRBV6-6 with TRBJ1-5, with D possibly being TRBD1 (6 bases). Deletions cut 6 bases from V and 2 bases from J, with 11 bases between. This CDR3 comprises 14 residues. Per the germline V gene, CDR1 is MNHNY and CDR2 is SVGAGI (reference sequence). The CDR3 sequence: CASSRGAGNQPQHF. The CDR3 DNA reads as TGTGCCAGCAGCCGGGGGGCTGGCAATCAGCCCCAGCATTTT.

The chain uses TRBV5-1 and TRBJ1-1; 7 nucleotides align to TRBD1. The CDR3 loop spans 14 amino acids. With 2 bases clipped from V and 4 bases from J, the junction kept 5 bases outside the gene matches. Germline V lookup: CDR1 SGHRS, CDR2 YFSETQ. CDR3: CASSLAGGGTEAFF. Written as DNA, the CDR3 is TGCGCCAGCAGCTTAGCAGGGGGAGGCACTGAAGCTTTCTTT.

This rearrangement joins TRBV4-2 to TRBJ2-7; D not certain. The CDR3 length is 15 residues. Deletions cut 4 bases from V and 1 base from J, with 14 bases between. Germline V gene lookup returns CDR1 LGHNA and CDR2 YNFKEQ. CDR3 coding DNA: TGTGCCAGCAGCCTTCAGTCAGAAGCATCCTACGAGCAGTACTTC. Protein: CASSLQSEASYEQYF.

The rearrangement uses TRBV5-1 and TRBJ1-5; TRBD1 is a possible D gene (5 bases). Trimming pared 5 bases from V and 4 bases from J, leaving 10 bases between. Germline values: CDR1 SGHRS, CDR2 YFSETQ. This CDR3 contains 13 residues. CDR3 protein: CASSEEGNQPQHF. DNA for the CDR3: TGCGCCAGCAGTGAGGAGGGGAATCAGCCCCAGCATTTT.

This chain links TRBV30 with TRBJ2-7, with D maybe TRBD1 (5 bases). CDR3 length: 14 residues. The V gene's germline CDR1 is GTSNPN and CDR2 SVGIG (reference sequence). V was pared by 0 bases and J by 0 bases, with 9 bases between. CDR3 sequence (DNA): TGTGCCTGGAGTGTAAACAGGAACTCCTACGAGCAGTACTTC. Amino acid sequence: CAWSVNRNSYEQYF.

This clone was seen a handful of times. This chain connects TRBV10-3 to TRBJ1-4; D possibly corresponds to TRBD1 (5 bases). Germline lookup yields CDR1 ENHRY and CDR2 SYGVKD. The CDR3 covers 15 residues. V shed 3 bases and J shed 8 bases, with 16 bases lying between them. CDR3 residues: CAISDPGVRGEKLFF. The CDR3 DNA reads as TGTGCCATCAGTGATCCGGGGGTTCGCGGGGAAAAACTGTTTTTT.

The V call is TRBV5-4, the J call TRBJ2-5, with unresolved D. CDR3 size: 11 residues. Germline CDR1 SGHNT, CDR2 YYREEE (reference sequence). V was shortened by 2 bases and J by 4 bases, with 3 bases between the two germline ends. The CDR3 here is CASSFRETQYF. The CDR3 DNA reads TGTGCCAGCAGCTTCAGAGAGACCCAGTACTTC.

V is TRBV29-1 and J is TRBJ2-7; 9 bases agree with TRBD1. Germline values: CDR1 SQVTM, CDR2 ANQGSEA. CDR3 size: 13 residues. J lost 3 bases, V lost 4 bases, and 4 bases had no gene match. CDR3 in amino acids: CSVGGTGSYEQYF. As DNA, the CDR3 is TGCAGCGTTGGCGGGACAGGGAGCTACGAGCAGTACTTC.

The genes are TRBV11-1 and TRBJ1-1, with TRBD1 identical over 9 bases. This CDR3 is 14 amino acids long. CDR1 SGHAT and CDR2 FQDESV come from the germline V gene (reference sequence). J was trimmed by 1 base and V by 6 bases; bases with no gene match: 3. The DNA for the CDR3 is TGTGCCAGCAGGAAGGACAGGGGGAACACTGAAGCTTTCTTT. This translates into CASRKDRGNTEAFF. The variable domain in full, completed from reference TRBV11-1 and TRBJ1-1, reads EAEVAQSPRYKITEKSQAVAFWCDPISGHATLYWYRQILGQGPELLVQFQDESVVDDSQLPKDRFSAERLKGVDSTLKIQPAELGDSAMYLCASRKDRGNTEAFFGQGTRLTVV.

The CDR3 sequence: CASSGLGLDNEQFF. CDR3 nucleotide sequence: TGTGCCAGCAGCGGACTGGGTTTGGACAATGAGCAGTTCTTC. The J gene is TRBJ2-1, the V gene TRBV6-1, with TRBD2 as a possible D gene (5 bases). Germline CDR1 MNHNS, CDR2 SASEGT. The CDR3 is 14 residues long. V lost 6 bases and J 5 bases, leaving 14 bases between the germline ends.

The V and J genes are TRBV7-6 and TRBJ2-5, with 10 bases that match TRBD1. Germline V CDR1 and CDR2: SGHVS, FNYEAQ. The CDR3 length is 15 residues. The V gene end was trimmed by 0 bases and the J gene end by 2 bases; junction bases not matched to a gene: 0. This CDR3 reads CASSLADRGQETQYF. The CDR3 nucleotides read TGTGCCAGCAGCTTAGCGGACAGGGGGCAAGAGACCCAGTACTTC.

The chain combines TRBV7-6 with TRBJ1-3; a possible D gene is TRBD1 (6 bases). Trimming took 6 bases from V and 4 from J, leaving 13 bases between them. The CDR3 consists of 14 residues. Germline assignment: CDR1 SGHVS and CDR2 FNYEAQ. The CDR3: CASSLGQSGNTIYF. DNA of the CDR3: TGTGCCAGCAGTCTCGGACAGTCGGGAAACACCATATATTTT.

The rearrangement links TRBV7-3 to TRBJ2-3, with TRBD2 matching 10 bases. The CDR3 contains 16 residues. Germline V lookup: CDR1 SGHTA, CDR2 FQGTGA. V lost 5 bases, J lost 4 bases, and 9 bases stayed unmatched. The chain's CDR3 is CASSPGSSGGADTQYF. In nucleotides, the CDR3 is TGTGCCAGCAGCCCCGGTTCGAGCGGGGGGGCAGATACGCAGTATTTT.

CDR3 DNA: TGTGCCAGCAGCTTTGAGGACAGGGGCTATGGCTACACCTTC. Protein sequence: CASSFEDRGYGYTF. The V and J genes are TRBV7-9 and TRBJ1-2; 9 bases fit TRBD1. The CDR3 consists of 14 residues. The germline gives CDR1 SEHNR, CDR2 FQNEAQ (reference sequence). J was trimmed by 4 bases and V by 3 bases; bases with no gene match: 3.

V gene TRBV7-7 combines with J gene TRBJ2-6; D is unresolved. This CDR3 region has 17 residues. In germline, CDR1 is SSHAT, CDR2 FNYEAQ (reference sequence). Trimming took off 5 bases at V and 5 bases at J, with 19 bases between the two ends. Written as DNA, the CDR3 is TGTGCCAGCAGCAATCTTAGGCCACAAAGTCGGGCCAACGTCCTGACTTTC. The encoded protein is CASSNLRPQSRANVLTF.

The chain carries TRBV5-1 and TRBJ1-1; D possibly corresponds to TRBD1 (5 bases). The CDR3 contains 14 residues. Trimming stripped 5 bases from V and 3 bases from J, with 14 bases between. CDR1 is SGHRS, CDR2 YFSETQ, per germline. CDR3 protein: CASSRDSADTEAFF. In DNA form, the CDR3 reads TGCGCCAGCAGTCGTGACAGCGCCGACACTGAAGCTTTCTTT.

The V call is TRBV30, the J call TRBJ2-5; 11 nucleotides align to TRBD1. Judging by the DNA end, TRBJ2-7 fits better; the J call may be wrong. Germline V gene data show CDR1 as GTSNPN and CDR2 as SVGIG (reference sequence). This CDR3 is built from 15 residues. The CDR3: CAWSPPGTGGYEQYF. For the CDR3, the DNA is TGTGCCTGGAGTCCCCCCGGGACAGGGGGCTACGAGCAGTACTTC.

J is TRBJ1-5 and V is TRBV15; 10 nucleotides agree with TRBD1. From germline, CDR1 is LNHNV and CDR2 YYDKDF (reference sequence). V lost 7 bases and J lost 5; bases outside the gene matches: 8. CDR3 length: 15 amino acids. The CDR3 coding sequence is TGTGCCACCATCGACGCGGGACAGGGGTATCAGCCCCAGCATTTT. Protein product: CATIDAGQGYQPQHF.

The rearrangement joins TRBV28 to TRBJ1-5, with a tentative D call TRBD1 (6 bases). CDR3 length equals 13 residues. Looked up from germline, CDR1 is MDHEN and CDR2 is SYDVKM. V was cut by 6 bases and J by 7 bases, with 13 bases left in between. The chain's CDR3 is CASRSGGEQPQHF. The CDR3 DNA sequence: TGTGCCAGCAGATCCGGGGGCGAACAGCCCCAGCATTTT.

V and J are TRBV7-9 and TRBJ2-7; 9 bases agree with TRBD1. Germline V gene data show CDR1 as SEHNR and CDR2 as FQNEAQ (reference sequence). Trimming at V came to 5 bases and at J to 5 bases, leaving 7 bases not matched to a gene. There are 14 residues in the CDR3. The CDR3 spells CASSVGQGLDEQYF. The CDR3 DNA reads TGTGCCAGCAGCGTGGGACAGGGCCTCGACGAGCAGTACTTC.

In its sample, this clone was seen a few times. This chain links TRBV28 with TRBJ1-1; TRBD1 is a possible D gene (6 bases). The CDR3 length is 14 residues. Looked up from germline, CDR1 is MDHEN and CDR2 is SYDVKM. Trimming left V 3 bases short and J 5 bases short, with 13 bases between. This CDR3 is CASSLVQGGTEAFF. CDR3 sequence (DNA): TGTGCCAGCAGTTTGGTACAGGGAGGGACTGAAGCTTTCTTT.

The chain couples TRBV4-2 to TRBJ1-3; 10 bases are a match to TRBD1. Germline trimming cut 0 bases from V and 0 bases from J; bases unmatched to any gene: 8. The CDR3 contains 19 residues. Germline-derived CDR1 and CDR2 are LGHNA and YNFKEQ. CDR3 DNA: TGTGCCAGCAGCCAAGAAACCGGGACAGGGGCGGCCTCTGGAAACACCATATATTTT. Translation: CASSQETGTGAASGNTIYF.

This clone was seen a handful of times. The chain is built from TRBV19 and TRBJ1-4; TRBD1 matches 12 bases. J gave up 6 bases and V 8 bases, and 10 bases lay outside the gene matches. Germline lookup yields CDR1 LNHDA and CDR2 SQIVND (reference sequence). CDR3 size: 16 residues. This CDR3 is CASLPRDRGLDEKLFF. The CDR3, as DNA: TGTGCCAGTCTCCCCCGGGACAGGGGGCTTGATGAAAAACTGTTTTTT.

This chain connects TRBV2 to TRBJ2-3; maybe TRBD2 (5 bases). CDR3 size: 14 residues. Germline CDR1 reads SNHLY; CDR2 reads FYNNEI. The V end lost 8 bases, the J end lost 0 bases, and 12 bases lay between the germline ends. CDR3 sequence: CASQRRQSTDTQYF. The CDR3 DNA sequence: TGTGCCAGCCAAAGGAGGCAGAGCACAGATACGCAGTATTTT.